These T cell receptor beta chains were read from a single sample in a study of cytomegalovirus exposure and HLA in healthy donors. Measured with immunoSEQ multiplex PCR; TCRdb has only the in-frame clones, and not every one. The sample contains approximately 160,000 clones, roughly 89% of which appear only once. Sequencing was done on a sample of PBMCs. The origin of the receptors is a young woman in good health and CMV-seropositive. CDR3s include the opening cysteine and the closing phenylalanine or tryptophan. The D gene is left open where the match is weak. Clone size is not always given. Where it is, it says once, few, many or a class for expanded clones.

CDR3 protein: CASSSPGTSFYNEQFF
CDR3 DNA: TGTGCCAGCAGCTCACCCGGGACTAGCTTTTACAATGAGCAGTTCTTC
D gene: TRBD2
CDR3 length: 16
J gene: TRBJ2-1
clone size: .
V gene: TRBV4-2

CDR3 protein: CASSGQHTEAFF
CDR3 DNA: TGCGCCAGCAGTGGACAGCACACTGAAGCTTTCTTT
D gene: .
CDR3 length: 12
J gene: TRBJ1-1
clone size: .
V gene: TRBV10-1

CDR3 protein: CASSHYSGNSYNEQFF
CDR3 DNA: TGTGCCAGCAGTCACTATAGCGGGAACTCCTACAATGAGCAGTTCTTC
D gene: TRBD2
CDR3 length: 16
J gene: TRBJ2-1
clone size: .
V gene: TRBV27

CDR3 protein: CASSVVPPVERGYNEQFF
CDR3 DNA: TGTGCCAGCAGCGTAGTCCCTCCGGTGGAGCGGGGGTACAATGAGCAGTTCTTC
D gene: TRBD2
CDR3 length: 18
J gene: TRBJ2-1
clone size: .
V gene: TRBV9

CDR3 protein: CASRRDSLRGGELFF
CDR3 DNA: TGTGCCAGCAGGAGGGACAGCCTCCGGGGGGGGGAGCTGTTTTTT
D gene: .
CDR3 length: 15
J gene: TRBJ2-2
clone size: .
V gene: TRBV2

CDR3 protein: CASSIAIRGGYTF
CDR3 DNA: TGTGCCAGTAGTATAGCAATCAGGGGCGGCTACACCTTC
D gene: .
CDR3 length: 13
J gene: TRBJ1-2
clone size: .
V gene: TRBV19

CDR3 protein: CASSQGRLEIEQYF
CDR3 DNA: TGCGCCAGCAGCCAAGGAAGACTAGAGATCGAGCAGTACTTC
D gene: .
CDR3 length: 14
J gene: TRBJ2-7
clone size: .
V gene: TRBV4-1

CDR3 protein: CASSLGLATDTQYF
CDR3 DNA: TGCGCCAGCAGCTTGGGACTAGCGACAGATACGCAGTATTTT
D gene: TRBD2
CDR3 length: 14
J gene: TRBJ2-3
clone size: .
V gene: TRBV5-1

CDR3 protein: CASSPDGGEAFF
CDR3 DNA: TGTGCCAGCAGCCCAGACGGGGGTGAAGCTTTCTTT
D gene: .
CDR3 length: 12
J gene: TRBJ1-1
clone size: .
V gene: TRBV7-3

CDR3 protein: CATSRVWLGQEGGELFF
CDR3 DNA: TGTGCCACCAGCAGAGTGTGGTTGGGACAGGAGGGCGGGGAGCTGTTTTTT
D gene: TRBD1
CDR3 length: 17
J gene: TRBJ2-2
clone size: once
V gene: TRBV15

CDR3 protein: CASSLDWETSNYGYTF
CDR3 DNA: TGTGCCAGCAGCTTGGATTGGGAGACTTCTAACTATGGCTACACCTTC
D gene: .
CDR3 length: 16
J gene: TRBJ1-2
clone size: .
V gene: TRBV5-5

CDR3 protein: CASSLSPNTIYF
CDR3 DNA: TGTGCCAGCAGCTTGAGTCCCAACACCATATATTTT
D gene: .
CDR3 length: 12
J gene: TRBJ1-3
clone size: .
V gene: TRBV7-2

CDR3 protein: CASSHRGGRTEAFF
CDR3 DNA: TGTGCCAGCAGCCACAGGGGGGGTAGGACTGAAGCTTTCTTT
D gene: TRBD1
CDR3 length: 14
J gene: TRBJ1-1
clone size: .
V gene: TRBV5-4

CDR3 protein: CASSYTGTGGPETQYF
CDR3 DNA: TGTGCCAGCAGCTATACCGGGACAGGGGGCCCAGAGACCCAGTACTTC
D gene: TRBD1
CDR3 length: 16
J gene: TRBJ2-5
clone size: .
V gene: TRBV5-8

CDR3 protein: CASIQDHSYEQYF
CDR3 DNA: TGCGCCAGCATTCAAGATCACAGCTACGAGCAGTACTTC
D gene: .
CDR3 length: 13
J gene: TRBJ2-7
clone size: .
V gene: TRBV10-1

CDR3 protein: CASSDRTGGEKTQYF
CDR3 DNA: TGTGCCAGCAGCGATAGGACAGGGGGGGAAAAGACCCAGTACTTC
D gene: TRBD1
CDR3 length: 15
J gene: TRBJ2-5
clone size: once
V gene: TRBV7-2

CDR3 protein: CASSQQGANTEAFF
CDR3 DNA: TGTGCCAGCTCTCAACAGGGGGCGAACACTGAAGCTTTCTTT
D gene: TRBD1
CDR3 length: 14
J gene: TRBJ1-1
clone size: .
V gene: TRBV18

CDR3 protein: CASSLAGGSYEQYF
CDR3 DNA: TGTGCCAGCAGCTTAGCGGGAGGGTCCTACGAGCAGTACTTC
D gene: TRBD2
CDR3 length: 14
J gene: TRBJ2-7
clone size: .
V gene: TRBV5-4

CDR3 protein: CASRPALDRGRVTDTQYF
CDR3 DNA: TGTGCAAGTCGCCCCGCCCTCGACAGGGGGCGAGTCACAGATACGCAGTATTTT
D gene: .
CDR3 length: 18
J gene: TRBJ2-3
clone size: once
V gene: TRBV12-2

CDR3 protein: CASRGLAGTNEQYF
CDR3 DNA: TGTGCCAGCAGGGGACTAGCGGGTACGAACGAGCAGTACTTC
D gene: TRBD2
CDR3 length: 14
J gene: TRBJ2-7
clone size: .
V gene: TRBV2

CDR3 protein: CAILFPGLAGDRAKNIQYF
CDR3 DNA: TGTGCCATCCTATTCCCGGGACTAGCGGGAGATCGAGCCAAAAACATTCAGTACTTC
D gene: TRBD2
CDR3 length: 19
J gene: TRBJ2-4
clone size: .
V gene: TRBV13

CDR3 protein: CAWASGSGGPYYNEQFF
CDR3 DNA: TGTGCCTGGGCCTCCGGGAGCGGGGGGCCGTATTACAATGAGCAGTTCTTC
D gene: TRBD2
CDR3 length: 17
J gene: TRBJ2-1
clone size: once
V gene: TRBV30

CDR3 protein: CAISESKGAPEKLFF
CDR3 DNA: TGTGCCATCAGTGAGTCGAAAGGGGCCCCCGAAAAACTGTTTTTT
D gene: .
CDR3 length: 15
J gene: TRBJ1-4
clone size: .
V gene: TRBV10-3

CDR3 protein: CASRGGGDEQYF
CDR3 DNA: TGTGCCAGCAGGGGAGGAGGGGACGAGCAGTACTTC
D gene: .
CDR3 length: 12
J gene: TRBJ2-7
clone size: .
V gene: TRBV6-1

CDR3 protein: CASSPRGAANTEAFF
CDR3 DNA: TGTGCCAGCTCACCTCGGGGAGCCGCGAACACTGAAGCTTTCTTT
D gene: .
CDR3 length: 15
J gene: TRBJ1-1
clone size: .
V gene: TRBV18

CDR3 protein: CASSFGLGVDTQYF
CDR3 DNA: TGTGCCAGTAGTTTCGGACTAGGGGTAGATACGCAGTATTTT
D gene: TRBD2
CDR3 length: 14
J gene: TRBJ2-3
clone size: .
V gene: TRBV19

CDR3 protein: CANTLDRGRLDIQYF
CDR3 DNA: TGTGCCAATACGTTGGACAGGGGGCGCTTGGACATTCAGTACTTC
D gene: TRBD1
CDR3 length: 15
J gene: TRBJ2-4
clone size: .
V gene: TRBV2

CDR3 protein: CASSGDSLRNEQFF
CDR3 DNA: TGTGCCAGTAGTGGGGACAGCCTAAGGAATGAGCAGTTCTTC
D gene: TRBD1
CDR3 length: 14
J gene: TRBJ2-1
clone size: .
V gene: TRBV19

CDR3 protein: CASSYRTSGRLNTQYF
CDR3 DNA: TGTGCCAGCAGCTACCGGACTAGCGGGCGGTTGAATACGCAGTATTTT
D gene: TRBD2
CDR3 length: 16
J gene: TRBJ2-3
clone size: .
V gene: TRBV5-6

CDR3 protein: CASGLAGGGNTEAFF
CDR3 DNA: TGTGCCAGCGGCTTGGCAGGGGGAGGGAACACTGAAGCTTTCTTT
D gene: TRBD1
CDR3 length: 15
J gene: TRBJ1-1
clone size: .
V gene: TRBV28

CDR3 protein: CASSEDLTGENEKLFF
CDR3 DNA: TGTGCCAGCAGTGAAGATCTGACAGGGGAGAATGAAAAACTGTTTTTT
D gene: TRBD1
CDR3 length: 16
J gene: TRBJ1-4
clone size: once
V gene: TRBV6-1

CDR3 protein: CASRRRTGAMNTEAFF
CDR3 DNA: TGTGCCAGCAGACGCCGGACAGGGGCGATGAACACTGAAGCTTTCTTT
D gene: TRBD1
CDR3 length: 16
J gene: TRBJ1-1
clone size: .
V gene: TRBV2

CDR3 protein: CASSQELAPTYEQYF
CDR3 DNA: TGCGCCAGCAGCCAAGAACTAGCGCCAACCTACGAGCAGTACTTC
D gene: TRBD2
CDR3 length: 15
J gene: TRBJ2-7
clone size: .
V gene: TRBV4-3

CDR3 protein: CASSLQGSTDTQYF
CDR3 DNA: TGCGCCAGCAGCCTACAGGGTAGCACAGATACGCAGTATTTT
D gene: .
CDR3 length: 14
J gene: TRBJ2-3
clone size: .
V gene: TRBV5-1

CDR3 protein: CSVGTGDGYTF
CDR3 DNA: TGCAGCGTCGGGACAGGGGATGGCTACACCTTC
D gene: TRBD1
CDR3 length: 11
J gene: TRBJ1-2
clone size: .
V gene: TRBV29-1

CDR3 protein: CASRSTGARQPQHF
CDR3 DNA: TGTGCCAGTAGGTCGACAGGGGCAAGGCAGCCCCAGCATTTT
D gene: TRBD1
CDR3 length: 14
J gene: TRBJ1-5
clone size: .
V gene: TRBV19

CDR3 protein: CASSPQGGGGYTF
CDR3 DNA: TGTGCCAGCAGCCCCCAGGGCGGGGGGGGCTACACCTTC
D gene: .
CDR3 length: 13
J gene: TRBJ1-2
clone size: .
V gene: TRBV27

CDR3 protein: CASSLQASYGYTF
CDR3 DNA: TGTGCCAGCAGCTTACAAGCATCGTATGGCTACACCTTC
D gene: .
CDR3 length: 13
J gene: TRBJ1-2
clone size: .
V gene: TRBV7-9

CDR3 protein: CSVENRDYEQYF
CDR3 DNA: TGCAGCGTTGAGAACAGGGACTACGAGCAGTACTTC
D gene: .
CDR3 length: 12
J gene: TRBJ2-7
clone size: .
V gene: TRBV29-1

CDR3 protein: CASSSPAAGGGETQYF
CDR3 DNA: TGTGCCAGCAGCTCCCCGGCGGCGGGAGGTGGGGAGACCCAGTACTTC
D gene: TRBD2
CDR3 length: 16
J gene: TRBJ2-5
clone size: .
V gene: TRBV5-6

CDR3 protein: CASSFRGWELETEQYF
CDR3 DNA: TGTGCCAGCAGCTTTCGTGGGTGGGAGCTTGAAACCGAGCAGTACTTC
D gene: .
CDR3 length: 16
J gene: TRBJ2-7
clone size: .
V gene: TRBV21-1

CDR3 protein: CATSSGNSYEQYF
CDR3 DNA: TGTGCCACCAGCAGCGGGAACTCCTACGAGCAGTACTTC
D gene: .
CDR3 length: 13
J gene: TRBJ2-7
clone size: .
V gene: TRBV15

CDR3 protein: CASSPWTGVGYGYTF
CDR3 DNA: TGTGCCAGCAGCCCTTGGACAGGGGTGGGCTATGGCTACACCTTC
D gene: TRBD1
CDR3 length: 15
J gene: TRBJ1-2
clone size: few
V gene: TRBV14

CDR3 protein: CASSPDTTGYNEQFF
CDR3 DNA: TGTGCCAGCAGCCCGGACACCACAGGGTACAATGAGCAGTTCTTC
D gene: .
CDR3 length: 15
J gene: TRBJ2-1
clone size: .
V gene: TRBV7-8

CDR3 protein: CASSPTPGQIPEAFF
CDR3 DNA: TGTGCCAGCTCACCAACGCCGGGACAGATCCCTGAAGCTTTCTTT
D gene: TRBD1
CDR3 length: 15
J gene: TRBJ1-1
clone size: once
V gene: TRBV18

CDR3 protein: CASRARTSGSYEQYF
CDR3 DNA: TGTGCCAGCAGGGCCCGGACTAGCGGCTCCTACGAGCAGTACTTC
D gene: TRBD2
CDR3 length: 15
J gene: TRBJ2-7
clone size: .
V gene: TRBV2

CDR3 protein: CASSEGQENTEAFF
CDR3 DNA: TGTGCCAGCAGCGAAGGACAGGAGAACACTGAAGCTTTCTTT
D gene: TRBD1
CDR3 length: 14
J gene: TRBJ1-1
clone size: .
V gene: TRBV6-1

CDR3 protein: CACPTGTGTTEAFF
CDR3 DNA: TGTGCCTGTCCAACCGGGACAGGCACGACTGAAGCTTTCTTT
D gene: TRBD1
CDR3 length: 14
J gene: TRBJ1-1
clone size: .
V gene: TRBV30

CDR3 protein: CASSPRQPQHF
CDR3 DNA: TGTGCCAGCAGCCCCCGTCAGCCCCAGCATTTT
D gene: .
CDR3 length: 11
J gene: TRBJ1-5
clone size: .
V gene: TRBV6-4

CDR3 protein: CASSLRQGWYEQYF
CDR3 DNA: TGTGCCAGCAGTTTGAGGCAGGGTTGGTACGAGCAGTACTTC
D gene: .
CDR3 length: 14
J gene: TRBJ2-7
clone size: .
V gene: TRBV27

CDR3 protein: CASSVGGSIGTQYF
CDR3 DNA: TGTGCCAGCAGCGTAGGCGGGAGTATTGGTACGCAGTATTTT
D gene: TRBD2
CDR3 length: 14
J gene: TRBJ2-3
clone size: .
V gene: TRBV9

CDR3 protein: CASRQGSLYGYTF
CDR3 DNA: TGTGCCAGCAGACAGGGGTCCCTCTATGGCTACACCTTC
D gene: TRBD1
CDR3 length: 13
J gene: TRBJ1-2
clone size: .
V gene: TRBV28

CDR3 protein: CASSTSGYGYTF
CDR3 DNA: TGTGCCAGCTCCACCAGCGGCTATGGCTACACCTTC
D gene: .
CDR3 length: 12
J gene: TRBJ1-2
clone size: .
V gene: TRBV18

CDR3 protein: CASSENGVTGVSAGANVLTF
CDR3 DNA: TGTGCCAGCAGTGAAAACGGTGTGACAGGGGTCTCTGCTGGGGCCAACGTCCTGACTTTC
D gene: TRBD1
CDR3 length: 20
J gene: TRBJ2-6
clone size: .
V gene: TRBV6-1

CDR3 protein: CASSERRYEQYF
CDR3 DNA: TGTGCCAGCAGTGAGCGCCGCTACGAGCAGTACTTC
D gene: .
CDR3 length: 12
J gene: TRBJ2-7
clone size: .
V gene: TRBV6-1

CDR3 protein: CASSLLFYEQYF
CDR3 DNA: TGTGCCAGCAGTTTATTATTTTACGAGCAGTACTTC
D gene: .
CDR3 length: 12
J gene: TRBJ2-7
clone size: .
V gene: TRBV28